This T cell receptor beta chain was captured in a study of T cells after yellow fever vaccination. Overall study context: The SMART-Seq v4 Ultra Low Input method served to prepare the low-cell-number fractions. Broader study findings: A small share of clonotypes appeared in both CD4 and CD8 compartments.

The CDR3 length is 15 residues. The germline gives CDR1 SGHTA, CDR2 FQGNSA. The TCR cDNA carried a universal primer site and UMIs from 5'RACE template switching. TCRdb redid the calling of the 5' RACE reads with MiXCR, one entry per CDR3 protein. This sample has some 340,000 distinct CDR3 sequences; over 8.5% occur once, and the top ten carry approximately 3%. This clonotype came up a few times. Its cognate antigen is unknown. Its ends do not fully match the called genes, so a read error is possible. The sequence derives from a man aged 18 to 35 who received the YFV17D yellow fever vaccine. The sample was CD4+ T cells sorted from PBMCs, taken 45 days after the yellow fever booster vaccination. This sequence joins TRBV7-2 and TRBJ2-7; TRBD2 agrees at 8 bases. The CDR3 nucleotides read TGTGCCAGCAGCGTAGCTTTGGCTAGCGGGCACGAGCAGTACTTC. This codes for CASSVALASGHEQYF.